The 28 T cell receptor beta chains below were found in one sample sequenced in a study of CD8+ T cells in alopecia areata. RNA, once extracted, was reverse transcribed into cDNA for use as the sequencing template. TCRdb's table, derived via immunoSEQ multiplex PCR, lists solely in-frame clones and lacks some. The repertoire holds about 200,000 clones, with 57% as singletons. The sample here was CD4+ T cells sorted from blood, taken at week 0. Receptors were obtained from a human donor with alopecia areata.

The chain combines TRBV30 with TRBJ1-5, with unresolved D. Trimming stripped 0 bases from V and 7 bases from J, with 10 bases between. Germline values: CDR1 GTSNPN, CDR2 SVGIG (reference sequence). This CDR3 region has 13 residues. The CDR3 DNA reads as TGTGCCTGGAGTGTAAGGGCACAACAGCCCCAGCATTTT. Translating it yields CAWSVRAQQPQHF.

The rearrangement uses TRBV30 and TRBJ1-1; tentatively, D is TRBD1 (5 bases). V lost 3 bases and J 2 bases, leaving 7 bases between the germline ends. Germline V CDR1 and CDR2: GTSNPN, SVGIG (reference sequence). This CDR3 is built from 12 residues. The CDR3 spells CAWSQGNTEAFF. CDR3 in DNA: TGTGCCTGGAGCCAGGGAAACACTGAAGCTTTCTTT.

The genes are TRBV29-1 and TRBJ2-3; D is possibly TRBD2 (6 bases). Germline V gene data show CDR1 as SQVTM and CDR2 as ANQGSEA. The CDR3 is 13 amino acids. V was clipped by 2 bases and J by 8 bases, with 14 bases between them. This chain's CDR3 is CSVESGGRGTQYF. The CDR3 bases are TGCAGCGTTGAATCCGGAGGGCGGGGTACGCAGTATTTT.

The V gene is TRBV29-1, the J gene TRBJ1-1, with D possibly matching TRBD1 (5 bases). The germline V gene has CDR1 SQVTM and CDR2 ANQGSEA. The CDR3 is 14 residues long. V was trimmed by 6 bases and J by 6 bases, leaving 20 bases between them. The CDR3 bases are TGCAGCGTGACTAGACAGCCCGAGGTTTCTGAAGCTTTCTTT. Residues: CSVTRQPEVSEAFF.

This clone showed up just a few times. This chain connects TRBV6-1 to TRBJ2-1; 8 bases match TRBD1. Germline loops: CDR1 MNHNS, CDR2 SASEGT. Trimming took 6 bases from V and 4 from J; bases not matched to a gene: 8. This CDR3 spans 15 amino acids. CDR3: CASSVRDRLYNEQFF. The CDR3 region has the DNA TGTGCCAGCAGCGTACGGGACAGGTTGTACAATGAGCAGTTCTTC.

Only a few counts were recorded for this clone. V usage is TRBV14 and J usage is TRBJ2-2, with TRBD2 as a possible D gene (6 bases). V lost 1 base and J 6 bases, leaving 15 bases between the germline ends. Germline V lookup: CDR1 SGHDN, CDR2 FVKESK. The CDR3 totals 16 residues. The chain's CDR3 is CASSQAWRGTAGELFF. The CDR3 DNA reads TGTGCCAGCAGCCAAGCGTGGCGGGGCACGGCCGGGGAGCTGTTTTTT.

V and J are TRBV6-1 and TRBJ2-1; D is ambiguous. Per the germline V gene, CDR1 is MNHNS and CDR2 is SASEGT. Trimming shortened V by 5 bases and J by 12 bases, and 17 bases separated the two germline ends. The CDR3 loop spans 13 amino acids. The CDR3 loop reads CASSSDPDTRQFF. CDR3 nucleotide sequence: TGTGCCAGCAGTTCAGATCCTGACACAAGGCAGTTCTTC.

The V call is TRBV29-1, the J call TRBJ2-5; a weak D match, TRBD1 (5 bases). The CDR3 has 13 residues. Germline V gene data show CDR1 as SQVTM and CDR2 as ANQGSEA. Between the trimmed V and J ends, which lost 4 bases and 5 bases, there was a span of 14 bases. CDR3 protein: CSVGKNAGETQYF. DNA for the CDR3: TGCAGCGTTGGGAAGAACGCAGGGGAGACCCAGTACTTC.

The V call is TRBV9, the J call TRBJ2-3; TRBD2 might be the D (6 bases). The CDR3 runs to 16 residues. The germline V gene has CDR1 SGDLS and CDR2 YYNGEE. Trimming cost V 1 base and J 0 bases, with 12 bases left between them. CDR3 amino acids: CASSVRLVASTDTQYF. DNA of the CDR3: TGTGCCAGCAGCGTACGACTAGTAGCGAGCACAGATACGCAGTATTTT.

As to this clone: Other DNA variants within this sample encode the same CDR3. V gene TRBV29-1 combines with J gene TRBJ2-3; TRBD1 or TRBD2 may be the D gene (5 bases each). V was trimmed by 3 bases and J by 2 bases, leaving 9 bases between them. CDR1 is SQVTM, CDR2 ANQGSEA, per germline. This CDR3 contains 13 residues. The CDR3 coding sequence is TGCAGCGTTGAGGGGCGGGTCACAGATACGCAGTATTTT. This sequence encodes CSVEGRVTDTQYF.

The genes are TRBV7-9 and TRBJ2-2; 8 nucleotides line up with TRBD2. From germline, CDR1 is SEHNR and CDR2 FQNEAQ (reference sequence). The V gene end was trimmed by 5 bases and the J gene end by 6 bases; junction bases not matched to a gene: 5. The CDR3 sequence is 14 residues long. DNA of the CDR3: TGTGCCAGCAGCCGCGAAGCGGGGGCCGGGGAGCTGTTTTTT. Translation gives CASSREAGAGELFF.

The chain joins TRBV30 to TRBJ2-1; tentative D call: TRBD2 (6 bases). There are 14 residues in the CDR3. The germline CDR1 and CDR2 sequences are GTSNPN and SVGIG (reference sequence). V dropped 0 bases and J dropped 7 bases, with 13 bases sitting between them. CDR3: CAWSVQAGRNEQFF. DNA of the CDR3: TGTGCCTGGAGTGTACAGGCGGGACGGAATGAGCAGTTCTTC. Full variable domain (outside the CDR3, taken from reference TRBV30 and TRBJ2-1): SQTIHQWPATLVQPVGSPLSLECTVEGTSNPNLYWYRQAAGRGLQLLFYSVGIGQISSEVPQNLSASRPQDRQFILSSKKLLLSDSGFYLCAWSVQAGRNEQFFGPGTRLTVL.

This chain uses TRBV5-1 with TRBJ2-2; no clear D gene. V lost 0 bases, J lost 4 bases, and 19 bases lay in between. Germline V gene data show CDR1 as SGHRS and CDR2 as YFSETQ. The CDR3 is 18 amino acids. This CDR3 is CASSLAADSRGVTGELFF. The CDR3 region has the DNA TGCGCCAGCAGCTTGGCGGCAGACTCGCGTGGTGTCACCGGGGAGCTGTTTTTT.

This chain connects TRBV6-5 to TRBJ2-7, with a tentative D call TRBD1 (6 bases). This CDR3 is built from 14 residues. V lost 5 bases and J lost 1, with 12 bases in between. Germline-derived CDR1 and CDR2 are MNHEY and SVGAGI. CDR3 region: CASSRTVTSYEQYF. CDR3 DNA: TGTGCCAGCAGTCGGACAGTGACGTCCTACGAGCAGTACTTC.

The V and J genes are TRBV23-1 and TRBJ1-5, with D perhaps TRBD1 (6 bases). TRBV23-1 is known as an ORF, though its function is uncertain. Trimming took 8 bases from V and 1 from J, leaving 18 bases between them. There are 16 residues in the CDR3. The CDR3 reads CASALGGTASNQPQHF. The CDR3 region has the DNA TGCGCCAGCGCCCTTGGGGGCACAGCAAGCAATCAGCCCCAGCATTTT.

This chain connects TRBV2 to TRBJ1-2; D ambiguous. Germline CDR1 SNHLY, CDR2 FYNNEI. Deletions cut 6 bases from V and 1 base from J, with 9 bases between. This CDR3 contains 13 residues. DNA for the CDR3: TGTGCCAGCAGAATAAAGATTAACTATGGCTACACCTTC. Amino acids: CASRIKINYGYTF.

The J gene is TRBJ2-3, the V gene TRBV29-1, with D tentatively TRBD2 (5 bases). V was clipped by 4 bases and J by 0 bases, with 8 bases between them. The CDR3 consists of 13 residues. Germline values: CDR1 SQVTM, CDR2 ANQGSEA. The CDR3 DNA is TGCAGCGTTGCAAGCGGAAGCACAGATACGCAGTATTTT. It codes for CSVASGSTDTQYF.

This clone came up once. The genes are TRBV11-2 and TRBJ2-7; D gene uncertain. This CDR3 contains 13 residues. Trimming removed 5 bases from V and 3 bases from J, with 11 bases in between. Germline-derived CDR1 and CDR2 are SGHAT and FQNNGV. In DNA, the CDR3 is TGTGCCAGCAGCCCAGTTTCGGGCTACGAGCAGTACTTC. It specifies CASSPVSGYEQYF.

This clone was detected ten times or more. The chain carries TRBV23-1 and TRBJ1-1, with D perhaps TRBD1 (6 bases). TRBV23-1 is identified as an open reading frame with a role that is uncertain. The CDR3 runs to 14 residues. Trimming shortened V by 7 bases and J by 1 base, and 13 bases separated the two germline ends. The CDR3 coding sequence is TGCGCCAGCAAAAACGGGGGCAAGAACACTGAAGCTTTCTTT. It encodes CASKNGGKNTEAFF.

This rearrangement joins TRBV30 to TRBJ1-1, with D possibly matching TRBD1 (5 bases). This CDR3 spans 14 amino acids. Germline CDR1 is GTSNPN and CDR2 is SVGIG (reference sequence). V lost 5 bases and J 9 bases, leaving 22 bases between the germline ends. In DNA form, the CDR3 reads TGTGCCTGGGCCCCGGAGGGACCTTGGCGACAAGCTTTCTTT. Protein sequence: CAWAPEGPWRQAFF. Drawing the rest from reference TRBV30 and TRBJ1-1, the complete variable domain is SQTIHQWPATLVQPVGSPLSLECTVEGTSNPNLYWYRQAAGRGLQLLFYSVGIGQISSEVPQNLSASRPQDRQFILSSKKLLLSDSGFYLCAWAPEGPWRQAFFGQGTRLTVV.

V gene TRBV30 combines with J gene TRBJ2-1; 8 nucleotides match TRBD2. The V segment lost 3 bases and the J segment 5 bases; nucleotides outside the gene matches: 6. The CDR3 runs 14 residues. Germline V gene sequence: CDR1 GTSNPN, CDR2 SVGIG (reference sequence). In DNA, the CDR3 is TGTGCCTGGAGCAACCTAGCGGGTCACAATGAGCAGTTCTTC. This translates into CAWSNLAGHNEQFF.

The chain links TRBV7-8 to TRBJ2-7; 8 bases agree with TRBD1. Germline lookup yields CDR1 SGHVS and CDR2 FQNEAQ. Trimming cost V 3 bases and J 6 bases; bases outside gene matches: 7. The CDR3 consists of 14 residues. The CDR3 region has the DNA TGTGCCAGCAGCTTGACAGGGGTGGTTGGCGAGCAGTACTTC. This gives the protein CASSLTGVVGEQYF.

The chain carries TRBV7-2 and TRBJ1-2; D not certain. V shed 4 bases and J shed 2 bases, with 14 bases lying between them. The CDR3 loop spans 15 amino acids. CDR1 SGHTA and CDR2 FQGNSA come from the germline V gene. The CDR3 loop is CASSSESTVNYGYTF. In DNA form, the CDR3 reads TGTGCCAGCAGCTCCGAGTCAACAGTAAACTATGGCTACACCTTC.

The chain couples TRBV9 to TRBJ2-5, with D hard to call. Germline values: CDR1 SGDLS, CDR2 YYNGEE. V lost 4 bases and J lost 2, with 6 bases in between. This CDR3 comprises 12 residues. This chain's CDR3 is CASSNQQETQYF. The DNA for the CDR3 is TGTGCCAGCAGCAACCAACAAGAGACCCAGTACTTC.

This clone has just a few counts. The V gene is TRBV5-1, the J gene TRBJ2-4; D possibly corresponds to TRBD1 (5 bases). V lost 0 bases, J lost 1 base, and 11 bases lay in between. The CDR3 loop spans 16 amino acids. CDR1 SGHRS and CDR2 YFSETQ come from the germline V gene. As DNA, the CDR3 is TGCGCCAGCAGCTTGGAGTCTGGGGCTGCCAAAAACATTCAGTACTTC. Protein: CASSLESGAAKNIQYF.

This clone has just a few counts. The chain combines TRBV30 with TRBJ1-2, with 7 positions matching TRBD1. Trimming took 3 bases from V and 7 from J; bases not matched to a gene: 14. In germline, CDR1 is GTSNPN, CDR2 SVGIG (reference sequence). The CDR3 is made up of 15 amino acids. CDR3 coding DNA: TGTGCCTGGAGCCGTGGTACAGGGGCCCTGGGTGGCTACACCTTC. This gives the protein CAWSRGTGALGGYTF.

The J gene is TRBJ1-2, the V gene TRBV5-1; D might be TRBD1 (5 bases). The CDR3 covers 13 residues. Germline-derived CDR1 and CDR2 are SGHRS and YFSETQ. Trimming took off 4 bases at V and 7 bases at J, with 14 bases between the two ends. CDR3 bases: TGCGCCAGCAGCAGCGACAGAGAGGGTGGCTACACCTTC. Translated, it gives CASSSDREGGYTF.

This chain uses TRBV5-1 with TRBJ1-5; D remains unclear. Germline V gene sequence: CDR1 SGHRS, CDR2 YFSETQ. V gave up 0 bases and J gave up 0 bases, with 10 bases separating them. The CDR3 covers 16 residues. The CDR3 here is CASSLAESYSNQPQHF. CDR3 in DNA: TGCGCCAGCAGCTTGGCCGAGAGCTATAGCAATCAGCCCCAGCATTTT. Full variable domain (missing parts from reference TRBV5-1 and TRBJ1-5): KAGVTQTPRYLIKTRGQQVTLSCSPISGHRSVSWYQQTPGQGLQFLFEYFSETQRNKGNFPGRFSGRQFSNSRSEMNVSTLELGDSALYLCASSLAESYSNQPQHFGDGTRLSIL.